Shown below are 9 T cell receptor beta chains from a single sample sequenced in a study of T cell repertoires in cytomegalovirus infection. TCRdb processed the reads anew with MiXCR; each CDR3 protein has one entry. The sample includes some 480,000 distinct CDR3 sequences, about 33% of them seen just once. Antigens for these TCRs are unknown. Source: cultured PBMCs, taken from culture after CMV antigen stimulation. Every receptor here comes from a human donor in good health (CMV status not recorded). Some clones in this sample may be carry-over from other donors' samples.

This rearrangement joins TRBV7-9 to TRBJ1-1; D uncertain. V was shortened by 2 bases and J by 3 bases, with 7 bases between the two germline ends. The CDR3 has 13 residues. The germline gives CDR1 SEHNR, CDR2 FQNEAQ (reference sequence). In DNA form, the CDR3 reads TGTGCCAGCAGCTTATTCGAGGACACTGAAGCTTTCTTT. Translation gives CASSLFEDTEAFF.

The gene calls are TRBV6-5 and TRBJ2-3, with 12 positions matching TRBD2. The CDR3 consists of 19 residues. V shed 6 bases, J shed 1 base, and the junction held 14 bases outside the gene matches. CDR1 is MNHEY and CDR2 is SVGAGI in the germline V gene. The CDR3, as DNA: TGTGCCAGCAGAGGGGTTGGCCTAGCGGGAGGGGGGGGCACAGATACGCAGTATTTT. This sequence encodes CASRGVGLAGGGGTDTQYF.

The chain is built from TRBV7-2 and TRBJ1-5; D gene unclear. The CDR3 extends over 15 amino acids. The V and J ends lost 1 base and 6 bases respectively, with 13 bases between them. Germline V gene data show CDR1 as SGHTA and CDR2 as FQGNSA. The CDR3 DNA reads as TGTGCCAGCAGCTTAGGGGTTGCGGGGAGTCAGCCCCAGCATTTT. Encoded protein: CASSLGVAGSQPQHF.

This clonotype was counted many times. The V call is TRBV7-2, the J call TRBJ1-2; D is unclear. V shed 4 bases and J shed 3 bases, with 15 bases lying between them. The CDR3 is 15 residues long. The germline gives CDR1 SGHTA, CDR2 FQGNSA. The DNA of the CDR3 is TGTGCCAGCAGCTCTTACAGAGTTCGGGACTATGGCTACACCTTC. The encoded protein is CASSSYRVRDYGYTF.

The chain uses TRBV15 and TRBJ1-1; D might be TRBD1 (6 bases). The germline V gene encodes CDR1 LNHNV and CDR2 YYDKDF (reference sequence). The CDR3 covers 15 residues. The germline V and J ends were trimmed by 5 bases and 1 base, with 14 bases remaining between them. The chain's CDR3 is CATSRGGGQNTEAFF. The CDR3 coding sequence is TGTGCCACCAGCCGAGGGGGAGGCCAGAACACTGAAGCTTTCTTT.

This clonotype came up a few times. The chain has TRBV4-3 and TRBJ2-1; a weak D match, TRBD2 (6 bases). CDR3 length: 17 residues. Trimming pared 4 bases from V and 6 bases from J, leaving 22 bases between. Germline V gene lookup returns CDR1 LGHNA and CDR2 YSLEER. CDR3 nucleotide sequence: TGCGCCAGCAGCCGCACCCACTCGGGGGTGGGGAGCAATGAGCAGTTCTTC. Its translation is CASSRTHSGVGSNEQFF.

CDR3 nucleotide sequence: TGCAGTGCGAGAATGAACACTGAAGCTTTCTTT. Translating gives CSARMNTEAFF. The rearrangement joins TRBV20-1 to TRBJ1-1; D call uncertain. V lost 6 bases and J 0 bases, leaving 5 bases between the germline ends. This CDR3 is 11 amino acids long. CDR1 is DFQATT, CDR2 SNEGSKA, per germline (reference sequence).

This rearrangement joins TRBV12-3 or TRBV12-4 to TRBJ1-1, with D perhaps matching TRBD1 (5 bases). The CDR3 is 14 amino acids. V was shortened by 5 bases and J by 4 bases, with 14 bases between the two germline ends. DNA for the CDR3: TGTGCCAGCAGTCCGGACATCCGGGGCACTGAAGCTTTCTTT. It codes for CASSPDIRGTEAFF.

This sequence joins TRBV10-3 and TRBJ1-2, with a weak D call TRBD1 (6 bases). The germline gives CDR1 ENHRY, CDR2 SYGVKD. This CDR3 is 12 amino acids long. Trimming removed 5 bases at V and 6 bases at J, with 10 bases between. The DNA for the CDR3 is TGTGCCATCAGTCATGACAGGAATGGCTACACCTTC. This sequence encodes CAISHDRNGYTF.